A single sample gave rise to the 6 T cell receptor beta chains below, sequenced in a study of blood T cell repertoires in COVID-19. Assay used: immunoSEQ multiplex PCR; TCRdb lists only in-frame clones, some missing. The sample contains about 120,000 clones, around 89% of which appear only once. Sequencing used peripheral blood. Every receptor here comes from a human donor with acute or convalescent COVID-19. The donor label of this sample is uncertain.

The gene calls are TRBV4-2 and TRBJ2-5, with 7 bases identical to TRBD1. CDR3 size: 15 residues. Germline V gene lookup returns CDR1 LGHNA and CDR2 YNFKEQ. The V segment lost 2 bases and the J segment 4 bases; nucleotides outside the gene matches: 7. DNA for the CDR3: TGTGCCAGCAGCCAACCGACAGGGTTGGTAGAGACCCAGTACTTC. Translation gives CASSQPTGLVETQYF.

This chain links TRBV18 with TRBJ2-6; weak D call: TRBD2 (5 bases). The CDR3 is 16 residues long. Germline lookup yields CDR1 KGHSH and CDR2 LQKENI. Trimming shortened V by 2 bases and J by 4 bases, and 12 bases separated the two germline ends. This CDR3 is CASSPGLSGGANVLTF. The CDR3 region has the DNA TGTGCCAGCTCACCAGGACTGTCTGGGGGGGCCAACGTCCTGACTTTC.

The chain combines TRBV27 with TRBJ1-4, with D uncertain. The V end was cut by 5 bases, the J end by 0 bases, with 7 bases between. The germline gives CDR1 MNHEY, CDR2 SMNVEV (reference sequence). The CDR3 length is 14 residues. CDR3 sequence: CASSPDATNEKLFF. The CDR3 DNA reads TGTGCCAGCAGTCCAGATGCAACTAATGAAAAACTGTTTTTT.

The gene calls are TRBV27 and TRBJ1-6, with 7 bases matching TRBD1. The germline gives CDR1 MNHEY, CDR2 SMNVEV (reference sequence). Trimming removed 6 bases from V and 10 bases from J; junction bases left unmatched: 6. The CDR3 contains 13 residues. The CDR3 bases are TGTGCCAGCAGGAACAGGGGCGGATCACCCCTCCACTTT. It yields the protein CASRNRGGSPLHF.

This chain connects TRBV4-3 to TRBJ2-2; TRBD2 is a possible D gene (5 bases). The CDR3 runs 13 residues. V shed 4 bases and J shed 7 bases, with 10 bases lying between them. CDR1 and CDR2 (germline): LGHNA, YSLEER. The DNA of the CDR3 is TGCGCCAGCAGCCCTGGACTCAACGGGGAGCTGTTTTTT. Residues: CASSPGLNGELFF.

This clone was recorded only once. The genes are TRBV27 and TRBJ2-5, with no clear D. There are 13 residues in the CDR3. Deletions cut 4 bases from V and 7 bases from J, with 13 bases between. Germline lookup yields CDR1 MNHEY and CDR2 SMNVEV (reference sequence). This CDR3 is CASSSPPRRTQYF. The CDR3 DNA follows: TGTGCCAGCAGTTCCCCGCCTAGGAGGACCCAGTACTTC.